The next 29 T cell receptor beta chains were all read from a single sample in a study of blood T cells in healthy people across ages. Then a second PCR, running roughly 7 to 12 cycles, was carried out with a sample-barcoded 5' primer and a J-beta primer mix. TCRdb analysed the 5' RACE reads with MiXCR anew, one entry per CDR3 protein. The repertoire has about 730,000 distinct CDR3 sequences, roughly 43% of them found once; the top ten carry approximately 22%. The sample comprised blood. The receptors here all came from a woman between 55 and 75 years old in good health.

This clonotype was counted only a few times. This chain joins TRBV3-1 and TRBJ2-3; 8 positions agree with TRBD2. V dropped 4 bases and J dropped 0; count of bases not matched to a gene: 3. The CDR3 spans 15 residues. The germline gives CDR1 LGHDT, CDR2 YNNKEL (reference sequence). The CDR3, as DNA: TGTGCCAGCAGCCGAGCGGGAGTGAGCACAGATACGCAGTATTTT. Translation gives CASSRAGVSTDTQYF.

The chain combines TRBV5-1 with TRBJ2-7; 8 nucleotides match TRBD1. Trimming cost V 0 bases and J 2 bases; bases outside gene matches: 7. The germline V gene encodes CDR1 SGHRS and CDR2 YFSETQ. This CDR3 has 16 residues. CDR3 nucleotide sequence: TGCGCCAGCAGCTTGGCCTGGGACAGGCGGACCTACGAGCAGTACTTC. Protein product: CASSLAWDRRTYEQYF.

The sample holds a few counts of this clonotype. J is TRBJ1-5 and V is TRBV12-3 or TRBV12-4; unclear D gene. V lost 6 bases, J lost 4 bases, and 4 bases lay in between. This CDR3 has 11 amino acids. For the CDR3, the DNA is TGTGCCAGCAGCCAAAATCAGCCCCAGCATTTT. Its protein is CASSQNQPQHF.

In this sample, this clonotype turned up a few times. This chain joins TRBV11-2 and TRBJ2-1; 14 positions match TRBD2. V lost 2 bases to trimming and J lost 3 bases; unmatched junction nucleotides: 18. The CDR3 covers 22 residues. Germline V CDR1 and CDR2: SGHAT, FQNNGV. In DNA form, the CDR3 reads TGTGCCAGCAGCTTAATTCCGACCGGGACTAGCGGGAGAGGATCGCTCTACAATGAGCAGTTCTTC. This sequence encodes CASSLIPTGTSGRGSLYNEQFF.

This clonotype was observed a few times. This chain uses TRBV7-3 with TRBJ2-1, with D possibly being TRBD2 (6 bases). Germline-derived CDR1 and CDR2 are SGHTA and FQGTGA. Trimming shortened V by 0 bases and J by 6 bases, and 15 bases separated the two germline ends. CDR3 length: 16 residues. Written as DNA, the CDR3 is TGTGCCAGCAGCTTAACGCCCACGGGAGTGGGCAATGAGCAGTTCTTC. This gives the protein CASSLTPTGVGNEQFF.

This clonotype was found many times. The V gene is TRBV29-1, the J gene TRBJ2-5; D gene uncertain. V was pared by 5 bases and J by 7 bases, with 11 bases between. Germline V gene sequence: CDR1 SQVTM, CDR2 ANQGSEA. The CDR3 contains 11 residues. The CDR3 here is CSVLTRRTQYF. CDR3 in DNA: TGCAGCGTTTTAACCCGCAGGACCCAGTACTTC.

The chain has TRBV20-1 and TRBJ2-5, with D possibly TRBD2 on 6 matching bases. Judging by the DNA end, TRBJ2-7 fits better; the J call may be wrong. CDR3 size: 13 residues. Germline CDR1 DFQATT, CDR2 SNEGSKA (reference sequence). The CDR3, as DNA: TGCAGTGCTAGAGGTAGGGGAGGCGACGAGCAGTACTTC. The encoded protein is CSARGRGGDEQYF.

The chain employs TRBV24-1 and TRBJ2-7; TRBD2 is a possible D gene (7 bases). V was cut by 2 bases and J by 3 bases, with 10 bases left in between. Per germline, CDR1 KGHDR and CDR2 SFDVKD. The CDR3 is 14 residues long. CDR3 residues: CATSDSGGLYEQYF. The DNA of the CDR3 is TGTGCCACCAGTGATTCCGGGGGGCTCTACGAGCAGTACTTC.

The CDR3 loop is CASRWLGGTDTQYF. The CDR3 region has the DNA TGTGCCAGCAGATGGCTGGGGGGCACAGATACGCAGTATTTT. The rearrangement links TRBV6-5 to TRBJ2-3; D tentatively reads TRBD1 or TRBD2 (5 bases each). The length of the CDR3 is 14 residues. V gave up 6 bases and J gave up 1 base, with 11 bases separating them. Germline V gene lookup returns CDR1 MNHEY and CDR2 SVGAGI.

This clonotype was observed a few times. CDR3 nucleotides: TGTGCCAGCAGCCTTACTCAGGGAGCTAACTACGAGCAGTACTTC. Amino acids: CASSLTQGANYEQYF. This chain connects TRBV27 to TRBJ2-7; D possibly matches TRBD1 or TRBD2 (5 bases each). V was clipped by 6 bases and J by 3 bases, with 18 bases between them. The CDR3 sequence is 15 residues long. CDR1 MNHEY and CDR2 SMNVEV come from the germline V gene (reference sequence).

J is TRBJ1-6 and V is TRBV12-3 or TRBV12-4, with D unclear. The CDR3 has 16 amino acids. Between the trimmed V and J ends, which lost 0 bases and 6 bases, there was a span of 12 bases. The CDR3 is CASSLAHQVTNSPLHF. Here the CDR3 DNA reads TGTGCCAGCAGTTTAGCGCATCAGGTCACTAATTCACCCCTCCACTTT.

This clonotype was observed a handful of times. In DNA form, the CDR3 reads TGCGCCAGCAGCCCCTTGGAGGAGGGGCTTTGGTACTTC. It codes for CASSPLEEGLWYF. The rearrangement joins TRBV5-1 to TRBJ2-4, with D maybe TRBD2 (6 bases). The CDR3 covers 13 residues. The V end lost 4 bases, the J end lost 15 bases, and 20 bases lay between the germline ends. Germline V gene sequence: CDR1 SGHRS, CDR2 YFSETQ.

This clonotype showed up just a few times. This chain uses TRBV5-1 with TRBJ2-7; no clear D. This CDR3 has 14 amino acids. Germline lookup yields CDR1 SGHRS and CDR2 YFSETQ. V lost 4 bases to trimming and J lost 1 base, with 12 bases between them. The CDR3 loop is CASSVEAPSYEQYF. CDR3 in DNA: TGCGCCAGCAGCGTGGAAGCACCATCCTACGAGCAGTACTTC. The full variable domain, in which reference TRBV5-1 and TRBJ2-7 provide the parts outside the CDR3, is KAGVTQTPRYLIKTRGQQVTLSCSPISGHRSVSWYQQTPGQGLQFLFEYFSETQRNKGNFPGRFSGRQFSNSRSEMNVSTLELGDSALYLCASSVEAPSYEQYFGPGTRLTVT.

The chain links TRBV5-1 to TRBJ1-1, with D possibly being TRBD1 (5 bases). There are 14 residues in the CDR3. In germline, CDR1 is SGHRS, CDR2 YFSETQ. V was clipped by 5 bases and J by 4 bases, with 15 bases between them. CDR3 loop: CASSHLLGGTEAFF. Written as DNA, the CDR3 is TGCGCCAGCAGTCACCTCTTGGGGGGCACTGAAGCTTTCTTT.

This clonotype was observed a few times. The chain joins TRBV20-1 to TRBJ2-7, with D perhaps matching TRBD1 (7 bases). Trimming cost V 1 base and J 4 bases, with 17 bases left between them. The CDR3 length is 15 residues. Germline V lookup: CDR1 DFQATT, CDR2 SNEGSKA (reference sequence). The CDR3 region has the DNA TGCAGTGCTAGAGCCTGGACAGGAGGGGGATACGAGCAGTACTTC. This sequence encodes CSARAWTGGGYEQYF.

This clonotype has a handful of counts. The V and J genes are TRBV20-1 and TRBJ2-3; TRBD2 is a possible D gene (5 bases). CDR1 is DFQATT and CDR2 is SNEGSKA in the germline V gene (reference sequence). This CDR3 is 14 amino acids long. Trimming cost V 1 base and J 6 bases, with 14 bases left between them. The CDR3 protein is CSARGPEVLDTQYF. CDR3 DNA sequence: TGCAGTGCTAGAGGGCCGGAGGTTCTGGATACGCAGTATTTT.

This chain's CDR3 is CASSYWRGEQFF. CDR3 nucleotides: TGTGCCAGCAGTTACTGGCGGGGGGAGCAGTTCTTC. The chain uses TRBV6-5 and TRBJ2-1, with TRBD2 matching over 7 bases. With V trimmed by 1 base and J by 10 bases, 1 base remained unmatched. CDR3 length equals 12 residues. The germline gives CDR1 MNHEY, CDR2 SVGAGI.

The chain employs TRBV3-1 and TRBJ1-2, with D possibly being TRBD1 (6 bases). This CDR3 is 17 amino acids long. CDR1 is LGHDT and CDR2 is YNNKEL in the germline V gene (reference sequence). V was clipped by 4 bases and J by 2 bases, with 20 bases between them. CDR3 coding DNA: TGTGCCAGCAGCCGTCGAACCTACAGGGACTCAAACTATGGCTACACCTTC. Translation: CASSRRTYRDSNYGYTF.

V is TRBV5-1 and J is TRBJ2-7, with TRBD2 identical over 8 bases. The J call may be incorrect, as the DNA end agrees better with TRBJ2-4. Germline V gene data show CDR1 as SGHRS and CDR2 as YFSETQ. The CDR3 has 18 residues. The CDR3 sequence: CASSLAESSGSIWDIQYF. CDR3 coding DNA: TGCGCCAGCAGCTTGGCCGAGTCTAGCGGGTCAATATGGGACATTCAGTACTTC.

V and J are TRBV27 and TRBJ2-5, with D possibly being TRBD2 (5 bases). Trimming took off 5 bases at V and 11 bases at J, with 18 bases between the two ends. CDR1 is MNHEY, CDR2 SMNVEV, per germline (reference sequence). This CDR3 spans 13 amino acids. CDR3 in amino acids: CASSVQLVGEQYF. CDR3 coding DNA: TGTGCCAGCAGTGTCCAACTAGTTGGTGAGCAGTACTTC.

There are a few counts of this clonotype. This chain links TRBV13 with TRBJ2-7, with 10 positions matching TRBD1. Germline V lookup: CDR1 PRHDT, CDR2 FYEKMQ (reference sequence). The CDR3 has 14 amino acids. J was trimmed by 3 bases and V by 5 bases; bases with no gene match: 4. The CDR3 spells CASSRRDRGYEQYF. CDR3 nucleotides: TGTGCCAGCAGCCGAAGGGACAGGGGCTACGAGCAGTACTTC.

The chain has TRBV12-3 or TRBV12-4 and TRBJ2-3; D may be TRBD2 (6 bases). The CDR3 contains 16 residues. V lost 4 bases and J 1 base, leaving 15 bases between the germline ends. CDR3 amino acids: CASSSGLSGGTDTQYF. The CDR3 DNA reads as TGTGCCAGCAGTTCGGGCCTCTCGGGGGGCACAGATACGCAGTATTTT.

Note on this clonotype: A read error may be the cause here, since a much bigger clone is one base away. The chain links TRBV11-2 to TRBJ2-5; TRBD1 aligns across 9 bases. From germline, CDR1 is SGHAT and CDR2 FQNNGV. V shed 5 bases, J shed 5 bases, and the junction held 9 bases outside the gene matches. CDR3 length equals 15 residues. The CDR3 nucleotides are TGTGCCAGCAGCCGAACACAGGGGGCGAGGGAGACCCAGTACTTC. Its translation is CASSRTQGARETQYF.

The CDR3 here is CASSSGTGLHQPQHF. As DNA, the CDR3 is TGCGCCAGCAGCTCGGGGACAGGACTCCATCAGCCCCAGCATTTT. This rearrangement joins TRBV5-1 to TRBJ1-5; 8 bases are shared with TRBD1. Germline V gene data show CDR1 as SGHRS and CDR2 as YFSETQ. Trimming cost V 3 bases and J 5 bases; bases outside gene matches: 7. The CDR3 covers 15 residues.

The chain carries TRBV27 and TRBJ2-7, with 8 nucleotides matching TRBD1. TRBJ2-4 matches the DNA end more closely, so the J call is doubtful. There are 17 residues in the CDR3. Germline CDR1 and CDR2: MNHEY and SMNVEV (reference sequence). CDR3 sequence (DNA): TGTGCCAGCAGTTTACTAGGCAGGGGGCTGGCCAAAAACATTCAGTACTTC. It translates to CASSLLGRGLAKNIQYF.

Comment on this clonotype: This may come from a read error, since a much larger clone is one base off. The chain is built from TRBV5-1 and TRBJ2-5, with 10 bases matching TRBD1. V dropped 4 bases and J dropped 11; count of bases not matched to a gene: 14. The germline gives CDR1 SGHRS, CDR2 YFSETQ. This CDR3 has 15 residues. CDR3 nucleotide sequence: TGCGCCAGCAGCACCGGACAGGGGGGCCGGAATGAGCAGTACTTC. This encodes CASSTGQGGRNEQYF.

This clonotype was seen a handful of times. At one of its ends the junction is not consistent with the germline gene, which may arise from a read error. J is TRBJ1-2 and V is TRBV20-1; no clear D gene. This CDR3 is built from 14 residues. CDR1 and CDR2 (germline): DFQATT, SNEGSKA (reference sequence). The CDR3 DNA sequence: TGCAGTGCTCTCCGGGCAGCCTTAAACTACGGCTACACCTTC. Its protein is CSALRAALNYGYTF.

This clonotype was counted once. The chain couples TRBV6-5 to TRBJ2-5; a weak D match, TRBD2 (5 bases). V was trimmed by 6 bases and J by 5 bases, leaving 13 bases between them. Germline V gene sequence: CDR1 MNHEY, CDR2 SVGAGI. The CDR3 is 13 residues long. As DNA, the CDR3 is TGTGCCAGCAGCCATGGAGGATCCGAGACCCAGTACTTC. Translating it yields CASSHGGSETQYF.

The genes are TRBV6-2 or TRBV6-3 and TRBJ2-3; D is undetermined. V was shortened by 0 bases and J by 0 bases, with 10 bases between the two germline ends. This CDR3 region has 16 residues. Looked up from germline, CDR1 is MNHEY and CDR2 is SVGEGT. CDR3 in amino acids: CASSYSQYGSTDTQYF. CDR3 nucleotides: TGTGCCAGCAGTTACTCTCAATACGGTAGCACAGATACGCAGTATTTT.